The 2 T cell receptor beta chains below were found in one sample sequenced in a study of T cell responses to AZD1222 COVID-19 vaccine. The protocol was immunoSEQ multiplex PCR, while the TCRdb copy is restricted to in-frame clones and leaves out a portion. Among tens of thousands of clones, approximately 86% were seen once, and the ten largest hold over 40%. This specimen was peripheral blood, taken on day 0 of AZD1222 vaccination. The receptors shown here come from an adult in good health.

A note on this clone: The identical CDR3 is also encoded by other nucleotide sequences in the sample. This sequence joins TRBV12-3 or TRBV12-4 and TRBJ1-5, with no clear D. V lost 3 bases to trimming and J lost 2 bases, with 2 bases between them. The CDR3 contains 12 residues. Here the CDR3 DNA reads TGTGCCAGCAGTTTGGGCAATCAGCCCCAGCATTTT. Protein product: CASSLGNQPQHF.

This clone has a single count. This chain links TRBV2 with TRBJ2-5; TRBD2 aligns across 10 bases. V trimming: 0 bases; J trimming: 2 bases; junction bases outside the gene matches: 9. The germline V gene has CDR1 SNHLY and CDR2 FYNNEI. The CDR3 loop spans 18 amino acids. In nucleotides, the CDR3 is TGTGCCAGCAGTGAAGCCAGACTAGGAGCGGGGGGGCAAGAGACCCAGTACTTC. It is translated as CASSEARLGAGGQETQYF.